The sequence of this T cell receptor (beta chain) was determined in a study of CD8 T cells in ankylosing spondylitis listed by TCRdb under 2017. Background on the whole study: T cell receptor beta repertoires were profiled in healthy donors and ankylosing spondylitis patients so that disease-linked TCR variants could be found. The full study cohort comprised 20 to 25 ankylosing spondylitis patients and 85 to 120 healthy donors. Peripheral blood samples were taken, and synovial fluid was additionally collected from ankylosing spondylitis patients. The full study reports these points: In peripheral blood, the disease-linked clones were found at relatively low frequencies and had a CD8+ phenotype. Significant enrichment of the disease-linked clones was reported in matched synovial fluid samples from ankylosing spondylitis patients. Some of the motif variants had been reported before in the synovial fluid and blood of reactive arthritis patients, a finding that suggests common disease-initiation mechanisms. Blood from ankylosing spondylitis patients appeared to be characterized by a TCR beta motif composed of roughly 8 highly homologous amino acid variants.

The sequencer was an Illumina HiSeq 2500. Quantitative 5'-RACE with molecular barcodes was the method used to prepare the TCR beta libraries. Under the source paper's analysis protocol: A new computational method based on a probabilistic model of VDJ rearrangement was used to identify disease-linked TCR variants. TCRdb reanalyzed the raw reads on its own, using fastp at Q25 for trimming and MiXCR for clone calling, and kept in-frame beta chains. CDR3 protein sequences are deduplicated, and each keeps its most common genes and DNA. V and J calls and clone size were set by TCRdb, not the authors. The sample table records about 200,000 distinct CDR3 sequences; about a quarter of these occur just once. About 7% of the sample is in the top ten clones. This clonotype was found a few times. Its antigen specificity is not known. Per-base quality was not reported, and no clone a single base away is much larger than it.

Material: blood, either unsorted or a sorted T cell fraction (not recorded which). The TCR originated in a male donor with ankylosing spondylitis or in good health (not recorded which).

The CDR3 sequence is CSARLTSGTSDTQYF. DNA sequence: TGCAGTGCTAGACTGACTAGCGGGACTTCAGATACGCAGTATTTT. This sequence uses TRBV20-1 and TRBJ2-3, with 11 bases in between that match TRBD2. From the cysteine through the phenylalanine, the CDR3 covers 15 amino acids. Only the CDR3 region is kept as DNA, spanning 45 bases read in frame from base 1. For CDR1 and CDR2, the germline V gene (reference sequence) lists DFQATT and SNEGSKA. Relative to germline, V is missing 2 bases and J is missing 4 bases, with 5 bases of the junction outside any gene match.